The rows below give T cell receptor beta chains drawn from one sample of a study of blood T cell repertoires in COVID-19. Some clones are missing from TCRdb's copy, which holds only in-frame ones; the method was immunoSEQ multiplex PCR. The sample holds 210,000 or so clones, 90% seen once. Sequenced material: peripheral blood. The receptors come from a middle-aged man with acute or convalescent COVID-19. CDR3s include the opening cysteine and the closing phenylalanine or tryptophan. D genes are given only for firm matches. For some rows the clone size is stated as once, few or many, or as a class when expanded; others skip it.

J gene	clone size	D gene	V gene	CDR3 DNA	CDR3 protein
TRBJ1-4	NA	TRBD1	TRBV5-1	TGCGCCAGCAGCTCCCAGGGGGCCGTGGAAAAACTGTTTTTT	CASSSQGAVEKLFF
TRBJ2-5	once	TRBD1	TRBV9	TGTGCCAGCAGCGTAGCTACGGGACAGGGAGAGACCCAGTACTTC	CASSVATGQGETQYF
TRBJ2-1	NA	NA	TRBV5-6	TGTGCCAGCAGCTATGGGGCGAGTAGGGGGTCCTACAATGAGCAGTTCTTC	CASSYGASRGSYNEQFF
TRBJ2-1	NA	NA	TRBV3-1/TRBV3-2	TGTGCCAGCAGCCCTGCCTACAATGAGCAGTTCTTC	CASSPAYNEQFF
TRBJ2-2	NA	NA	TRBV5-5	TGTGCCAGCAGCTTAACTAGTTCGGGAGCCGGGGAGCTGTTTTTT	CASSLTSSGAGELFF
TRBJ1-2	NA	NA	TRBV19	TGTGCCAGTAGTGGGGAGAGATCTAAAGCGGGCTACACCTTC	CASSGERSKAGYTF
TRBJ1-3	NA	TRBD1	TRBV10-3	TGTGCCATCAGTGAACGGGACAGGGGATCGTTCTCTGGAAACACCATATATTTT	CAISERDRGSFSGNTIYF
TRBJ2-1	NA	TRBD2	TRBV7-9	TGTGCCAGCAGCCCCAAGGGACTAGCGGGGGGGCAGACTCATGAGCAGTTCTTC	CASSPKGLAGGQTHEQFF
TRBJ1-5	NA	NA	TRBV5-1	TGCGCCAGCAGCTTGGGGGGGGATCAGCCCCAGCATTTT	CASSLGGDQPQHF
TRBJ1-1	NA	NA	TRBV25-1	TGTGCCAGCAGTGACTCGGTGAACACTGAAGCTTTCTTT	CASSDSVNTEAFF
TRBJ1-1	few	TRBD1	TRBV4-1	TGCGCCAGCAGCCAAACAGGGGACGGCACTGAAGCTTTCTTT	CASSQTGDGTEAFF
TRBJ2-1	NA	TRBD2	TRBV19	TGTGCCAGTAGGGAATATGGACTAGCGGGAGCAGATGAGCAGTTCTTC	CASREYGLAGADEQFF
TRBJ2-2	NA	NA	TRBV5-1	TGCGCCAGCAGCAAATATATTGGGACACAGAACACCGGGGAGCTGTTTTTT	CASSKYIGTQNTGELFF
TRBJ2-5	NA	NA	TRBV28	TGTGCCAGCAGTTTATCCCACGAGGCTCTGGACTTC	CASSLSHEALDF
TRBJ2-7	NA	NA	TRBV29-1	TGCAGCGTTGTCTTGGCCTCCTACGAGCAGTACTTC	CSVVLASYEQYF
TRBJ2-7	NA	NA	TRBV7-2	TGTGCCAGCAGCTTAGATGGACGGGGATACGAGCAGTACTTC	CASSLDGRGYEQYF
TRBJ2-3	NA	NA	TRBV10-1	TGCGCCAGCGGGGACAATACGCAGTATTTT	CASGDNTQYF
TRBJ1-1	NA	NA	TRBV11-2	TGTGCCAGCAGCCCGATCAGGGACACGGCTGAAGCTTTCTTT	CASSPIRDTAEAFF
TRBJ1-6	once	NA	TRBV6-5	TGTGCCAGCAGTTATTCAGGGCACTACTATAATTCACCCCTCCACTTT	CASSYSGHYYNSPLHF
TRBJ1-1	NA	NA	TRBV10-1	TGCGCCAGCAGAAGGACAGTAAACACTGAAGCTTTCTTT	CASRRTVNTEAFF
TRBJ1-3	NA	NA	TRBV6-4	TGTGCCAGCAGTGACCCCACACATTTCTCTGGAAACACCATATATTTT	CASSDPTHFSGNTIYF
TRBJ2-1	NA	NA	TRBV10-1	TGCGCCAGCAGTGAGTCGAGATCCCTTAGCGATGAGCAGTTCTTC	CASSESRSLSDEQFF
TRBJ1-3	NA	NA	TRBV4-3	TGCGCCAGCAGCCAAGGAATAGCGGGGGTAGGAAACACCATATATTTT	CASSQGIAGVGNTIYF
TRBJ1-2	NA	NA	TRBV6-6	TGTGCCAGCAGCCAACTCCGCTACACCTTC	CASSQLRYTF
TRBJ2-3	NA	TRBD2	TRBV6-1	TGTGCCAGCAGTGAATTGGATCTAGCGGGAGGCCAGTATTTT	CASSELDLAGGQYF
TRBJ2-7	NA	TRBD2	TRBV3-1/TRBV3-2	TGTGCCAGCAGCCAACAGGGACTAGCGGGACGCGAGCAGTACTTC	CASSQQGLAGREQYF